The text below deals with one TCR beta chain. As yet, its antigen is unknown. The sequenced template was cDNA made from the entire isolated RNA. Here immunoSEQ multiplex PCR was the method, and the copy in TCRdb shows in-frame clones only, minus some. This table holds 150,000 to 200,000 clones, around 9.7% found once. Markers CD45RO/CCR7/CD25/CD127/CD95/CD27 served to sort CD4+ naive, central memory, regulatory and stem cell-like memory cells. V dropped 4 bases and J dropped 4; count of bases not matched to a gene: 7. The germline gives CDR1 MNHEY, CDR2 SVGAGI. The CDR3 has 15 residues. These data are taken from a study of beta chain features in type 1 diabetes. Study-wide results and limits: Sequencing from cDNA could over-represent high-TCR-expressing cells. The study found moderately but significantly shorter TCRB CDR3s in all four CD4+ subsets of Type 1 diabetes patients. For patients and controls alike, PCR might favor shorter templates to the same degree. Insertions at VDJ junctions were less frequent in type 1 diabetes patients. These patients also deleted more nucleotides at the same junctions.

Material: central memory CD4+ T cells from blood. The TCR sequence derives from a woman aged 25 to 39 with type 1 diabetes. The gene calls are TRBV6-5 and TRBJ1-2; 9 bases are shared with TRBD1. CDR3 sequence: CASSCSPGQGYGYTF. CDR3 coding DNA: TGTGCCAGCAGTTGCTCTCCGGGACAGGGCTATGGCTACACCTTC.